The next 24 T cell receptor beta chains were all read from a single sample in a study of breast tumors, draining lymph nodes, adjacent tissues. TCRdb re-called the multiplex PCR reads with MiXCR, one entry per CDR3 protein. The table lists under 250,000 distinct CDR3 sequences, around 32% of them singletons. The lymph nodes were axillary draining lymph nodes from breast cancer patients. Material: axillary lymph node tissue. The receptors were sampled from a female donor with breast cancer. Some clones in this sample may be carry-over from other donors' samples.

The table lists this clonotype with many counts. V usage is TRBV30 and J usage is TRBJ1-2; D call uncertain. Germline-derived CDR1 and CDR2 are GTSNPN and SVGIG (reference sequence). The CDR3 contains 14 residues. Trimming stripped 5 bases from V and 4 bases from J, with 17 bases between. The CDR3 region has the DNA TGTGCCTGGGGATCCCGCCACCGCCTCTATGGCTACACCTTC. As protein: CAWGSRHRLYGYTF.

This clonotype was observed at least ten times. The J gene is TRBJ1-2, the V gene TRBV20-1, with TRBD1 matching over 9 bases. V gave up 3 bases and J gave up 4 bases; unmatched junction bases: 6. CDR1 and CDR2 (germline): DFQATT, SNEGSKA (reference sequence). This CDR3 has 14 residues. CDR3 protein: CSARDTGGAYGYTF. The CDR3 nucleotides are TGCAGTGCTAGGGATACAGGGGGCGCCTATGGCTACACCTTC.

At least ten counts were recorded for this clonotype. V gene TRBV29-1 combines with J gene TRBJ2-1; D uncertain. V was shortened by 3 bases and J by 1 base, with 7 bases between the two germline ends. Germline loops: CDR1 SQVTM, CDR2 ANQGSEA. This CDR3 is built from 13 residues. CDR3 residues: CSVDGFSYNEQFF. The CDR3 DNA sequence: TGCAGCGTTGACGGGTTTTCCTACAATGAGCAGTTCTTC.

This clonotype occurred many times. V and J are TRBV20-1 and TRBJ2-3; 8 positions agree with TRBD2. The CDR3 is 14 amino acids. With 3 bases clipped from V and 8 bases from J, the junction kept 10 bases outside the gene matches. CDR1 is DFQATT, CDR2 SNEGSKA, per germline (reference sequence). The CDR3 reads CSASAGLAAVTQYF. CDR3 nucleotides: TGCAGTGCTAGCGCAGGACTAGCTGCAGTTACGCAGTATTTT.

At least ten counts were recorded for this clonotype. This chain joins TRBV7-2 and TRBJ2-5; no definite D call. This CDR3 spans 12 amino acids. Looked up from germline, CDR1 is SGHTA and CDR2 is FQGNSA. Trimming left V 1 base short and J 5 bases short, with 5 bases between. The CDR3 is CASSLVGETQYF. The CDR3 DNA is TGTGCCAGCAGCTTAGTTGGGGAGACCCAGTACTTC. Full variable domain (missing parts from reference TRBV7-2 and TRBJ2-5): GAGVSQSPSNKVTEKGKDVELRCDPISGHTALYWYRQSLGQGLEFLIYFQGNSAPDKSGLPSDRFSAERTGGSVSTLTIQRTQQEDSAVYLCASSLVGETQYFGPGTRLLVL.

Concerning this clonotype: A much bigger clone sits one base away, suggesting this may be a read error. The rearrangement links TRBV7-2 to TRBJ2-1, with 11 bases identical to TRBD2. Germline CDR1 is SGHTA and CDR2 is FQGNSA. J gave up 2 bases and V 5 bases, and 5 bases lay outside the gene matches. This CDR3 spans 16 amino acids. Here the CDR3 DNA reads TGTGCCAGCAGCCCCCGACTAGCGGGACCCTACAATGAGCAGTTCTTC. Translated: CASSPRLAGPYNEQFF.

This clonotype was detected a few times. A much larger clonotype is one base distant, so this may be a read error. This chain joins TRBV12-5 and TRBJ2-3; 7 bases fit TRBD2. Per germline, CDR1 LGHNT and CDR2 FRNRAP. After removal of 3 bases from V and 3 bases from J, the junction contained 9 bases not matched to a gene. The CDR3 extends over 16 amino acids. The CDR3 sequence: CASGFGAGVGTDTQYF. The CDR3 DNA follows: TGTGCTAGTGGTTTCGGTGCGGGAGTGGGAACAGATACGCAGTATTTT.

The chain carries TRBV9 and TRBJ2-1; D is perhaps TRBD1 (6 bases). CDR1 is SGDLS and CDR2 is YYNGEE in the germline V gene. V dropped 0 bases and J dropped 2 bases, with 9 bases sitting between them. There are 15 residues in the CDR3. The CDR3 is CASSVVTGAYNEQFF. The CDR3 DNA follows: TGTGCCAGCAGCGTAGTGACAGGCGCCTACAATGAGCAGTTCTTC.

At least ten counts were recorded for this clonotype. J is TRBJ1-1 and V is TRBV25-1; 7 nucleotides agree with TRBD1. The length of the CDR3 is 11 residues. Germline loops: CDR1 MGHDK, CDR2 SYGVNS. V trimming: 6 bases; J trimming: 11 bases; junction bases outside the gene matches: 6. CDR3 in DNA: TGTGCCAGCAGAGACAGGGTGGCCGCTTTCTTT. It encodes CASRDRVAAFF.

This clonotype has at least ten counts. The chain has TRBV15 and TRBJ1-5; D remains unclear. In germline, CDR1 is LNHNV, CDR2 YYDKDF (reference sequence). The CDR3 covers 17 residues. Trimming cost V 4 bases and J 4 bases, with 20 bases left between them. The CDR3 sequence: CATSTLPGGVGNQPQHF. The CDR3 bases are TGTGCCACCAGCACACTCCCAGGAGGCGTAGGGAATCAGCCCCAGCATTTT. Full variable domain (remainder filled in from reference TRBV15 and TRBJ1-5): DAMVIQNPRYQVTQFGKPVTLSCSQTLNHNVMYWYQQKSSQAPKLLFHYYDKDFNNEADTPDNFQSRRPNTSFCFLDIRSPGLGDTAMYLCATSTLPGGVGNQPQHFGDGTRLSIL.

This clonotype has ten or more counts. The chain uses TRBV6-5 and TRBJ2-1; 7 bases fit TRBD1. Germline values: CDR1 MNHEY, CDR2 SVGAGI. The CDR3 runs to 14 residues. J was trimmed by 3 bases and V by 2 bases; bases with no gene match: 1. The DNA of the CDR3 is TGTGCCAGCAGTTACAGACAGGGCTACAATGAGCAGTTCTTC. It codes for CASSYRQGYNEQFF.

This clonotype came up a few times. A much larger clone lies a single base off, so this may be a read error. The chain links TRBV6-1 to TRBJ1-4; 7 nucleotides match TRBD1. From germline, CDR1 is MNHNS and CDR2 SASEGT. There are 14 residues in the CDR3. V lost 5 bases and J lost 6; bases outside the gene matches: 6. This CDR3 is CASSQQGRDEKLFF. The CDR3 bases are TGTGCCAGCAGTCAACAGGGGAGGGATGAAAAACTGTTTTTT.

The chain joins TRBV10-2 to TRBJ2-3; unclear D gene. Germline-derived CDR1 and CDR2 are WSHSY and SAAADI. Trimming removed 6 bases from V and 7 bases from J, with 8 bases in between. The CDR3 is 11 residues long. The CDR3 reads CASSESYTQYF. In DNA form, the CDR3 reads TGCGCCAGCAGCGAGAGTTATACGCAGTATTTT.

This clonotype was detected only a few times. The chain couples TRBV28 to TRBJ1-2; no definite D call. Germline V lookup: CDR1 MDHEN, CDR2 SYDVKM. There are 15 residues in the CDR3. V was trimmed by 4 bases and J by 7 bases, leaving 19 bases between them. Here the CDR3 DNA reads TGTGCCAGCAGTTCCCGGGCTTCCCGAGGGAGTGGCTACACCTTC. Residues: CASSSRASRGSGYTF.

Regarding this clonotype: A much larger clone is a single base away; this may be a read error. The J gene is TRBJ1-1, the V gene TRBV5-1; the D gene is possibly TRBD1 (5 bases). Germline V gene sequence: CDR1 SGHRS, CDR2 YFSETQ. CDR3 length: 15 amino acids. The CDR3 DNA follows: TGCGCCAGCAGCGCCGGGGGGTTAGTGAACACTGGAGCTTTCTTT. It encodes CASSAGGLVNTGAFF.

A remark on this clonotype: A read error may produce the germline difference seen at one junction end. J is TRBJ2-1 and V is TRBV7-3, with D perhaps matching TRBD1 (6 bases). CDR1 is SGHTA and CDR2 is FQGTGA in the germline V gene. The CDR3 has 15 residues. The CDR3 DNA is TGTGCCAGCAGCTTACGAGGGGACACCTTCAATGAGCAGCTCTTC. This codes for CASSLRGDTFNEQLF.

CDR3 in amino acids: CSVHGGSRGAQYF. Written as DNA, the CDR3 is TGCAGCGTGCATGGCGGGAGTAGAGGCGCGCAGTACTTC. The chain couples TRBV20-1 to TRBJ2-7; TRBD2 agrees at 7 bases. This CDR3 region has 13 residues. Germline CDR1 is DFQATT and CDR2 is SNEGSKA (reference sequence).

The V gene is TRBV6-2 or TRBV6-3, the J gene TRBJ2-1; TRBD2 matches at 10 bases. The CDR3 spans 16 residues. Trimming removed 6 bases from V and 7 bases from J; junction bases left unmatched: 12. The V gene's germline CDR1 is MNHEY and CDR2 SVGEGT. CDR3 DNA: TGTGCCAGCAGCTTGAGGGCCCTAGCGGGAGTTAATGAGCAGTTCTTC. It yields the protein CASSLRALAGVNEQFF.

This clonotype was counted a single time. This rearrangement joins TRBV6-5 to TRBJ1-5; TRBD1 is a possible D gene (5 bases). The V and J ends lost 6 bases and 7 bases respectively, with 10 bases between them. This CDR3 is built from 12 residues. CDR1 and CDR2 from the germline V gene are MNHEY and SVGAGI. The CDR3 DNA sequence: TGTGCCAGCAGGGGGACGGGGCAGCCCCAGCATTTT. This gives the protein CASRGTGQPQHF.

Many counts were recorded for this clonotype. This chain joins TRBV19 and TRBJ1-4, with a possible D match to TRBD1 (5 bases). Trimming cost V 6 bases and J 11 bases, with 22 bases left between them. The CDR3 runs 15 residues. The germline CDR1 and CDR2 sequences are LNHDA and SQIVND (reference sequence). This CDR3 is CASSQSTAPAGKLFF. Here the CDR3 DNA reads TGTGCCAGTAGCCAATCGACAGCTCCCGCTGGGAAACTGTTTTTT.

This clonotype was seen only a few times. This may arise from a read error, as a much more abundant clone is one base away. This chain links TRBV20-1 with TRBJ2-1; 10 nucleotides match TRBD2. Germline assignment: CDR1 DFQATT and CDR2 SNEGSKA (reference sequence). CDR3 length: 14 residues. J gave up 9 bases and V 3 bases, and 8 bases lay outside the gene matches. The CDR3 DNA follows: TGCAGTGCTAGTTGGACTAGCGGTTTCACTGAGCAGTTCTTC. This translates into CSASWTSGFTEQFF.

This clonotype was counted a few times. The chain links TRBV27 to TRBJ2-2, with 9 bases lining up with TRBD1. Germline V gives CDR1 MNHEY, CDR2 SMNVEV (reference sequence). After removal of 4 bases from V and 5 bases from J, the junction contained 11 bases not matched to a gene. This CDR3 region has 17 residues. CDR3 sequence: CASSSDVYRGRTGELFF. In nucleotides, the CDR3 is TGTGCCAGCAGTTCCGACGTCTACAGGGGGCGGACCGGGGAGCTGTTTTTT.

This clonotype was found many times. The chain is built from TRBV5-1 and TRBJ2-7; 8 nucleotides align to TRBD1. This CDR3 spans 13 amino acids. Germline CDR1 SGHRS, CDR2 YFSETQ. The V segment lost 0 bases and the J segment 4 bases; nucleotides outside the gene matches: 0. CDR3 amino acids: CASSLGTGYEQYF. The CDR3 region has the DNA TGCGCCAGCAGCTTGGGGACAGGGTACGAGCAGTACTTC.

A few counts support this clonotype. A clone one base away is much larger, so this may be a read error. The rearrangement links TRBV7-3 to TRBJ2-1; the match to TRBD1 covers 8 bases. The CDR3 runs to 14 residues. Germline V gene sequence: CDR1 SGHTA, CDR2 FQGTGA. Trimming cost V 8 bases and J 3 bases; bases outside gene matches: 6. CDR3 bases: TGTGCCAGCGGCTCAGGGGGCAGCTACAATGAGCAGTTCTTC. It translates to CASGSGGSYNEQFF.